These 15 T cell receptor beta chains came from one sample sequenced in a study of CD8+CD57+ T cells in acquired aplastic anemia. Genomic DNA acted as the template from which TCR beta VDJ combination and CDR3 sequence profiling were carried out. TCRdb reanalysed the reads using MiXCR and keeps one entry per CDR3 protein. The data show 110,000 or so distinct CDR3 sequences, approximately 49% seen once. Material: sorted CD4+, CD8+, or CD8+CD57+ T cells (not recorded which) from PBMCs. Every receptor here comes from a human donor in good health, serving as a control.

For this clonotype: This may be a read error, as it is one base from a much larger clone. V gene TRBV6-2 or TRBV6-3 combines with J gene TRBJ2-7; a possible D gene is TRBD1 (5 bases). The germline CDR1 and CDR2 sequences are MNHEY and SVGEGT. The CDR3 contains 13 residues. V dropped 3 bases and J dropped 0 bases, with 6 bases sitting between them. The CDR3 DNA sequence: TGTGCCAGCAGTTATGACAGCTCCTACGAGCAGTACTTC. Amino acids: CASSYDSSYEQYF.

This clonotype appeared many times. The J gene is TRBJ1-2, the V gene TRBV19; 11 positions match TRBD1. V lost 3 bases to trimming and J lost 9 bases; unmatched junction nucleotides: 6. Germline lookup yields CDR1 LNHDA and CDR2 SQIVND (reference sequence). CDR3 size: 14 residues. CDR3 protein: CASSIGQGASRYTF. The DNA of the CDR3 is TGTGCCAGTAGTATCGGACAGGGGGCGTCTCGCTACACCTTC.

V and J are TRBV24-1 and TRBJ1-2; no reliable D call. Germline V gene lookup returns CDR1 KGHDR and CDR2 SFDVKD. This CDR3 has 13 amino acids. V lost 3 bases and J lost 4, with 8 bases in between. CDR3 amino acids: CATSDPTSYGYTF. For the CDR3, the DNA is TGTGCCACCAGTGATCCTACTTCCTATGGCTACACCTTC.

This clonotype occurred once. The chain uses TRBV4-2 and TRBJ2-7; the D gene could be TRBD1 or TRBD2 (5 bases each). The CDR3 is 16 residues long. The germline V gene has CDR1 LGHNA and CDR2 YNFKEQ. Trimming left V 0 bases short and J 5 bases short, with 17 bases between. The CDR3 loop reads CASSQEFGTSSDEQYF. The CDR3 nucleotides are TGTGCCAGCAGCCAAGAATTCGGGACCTCGTCCGACGAGCAGTACTTC.

This clonotype was seen only once. J is TRBJ1-4 and V is TRBV29-1, with TRBD1 matching 9 bases. This CDR3 has 17 residues. V gave up 3 bases and J gave up 1 base; unmatched junction bases: 9. Per the germline V gene, CDR1 is SQVTM and CDR2 is ANQGSEA. CDR3 nucleotides: TGCAGCGTTGAGCGCGCTTCGGGACAGGGAACTAATGAAAAACTGTTTTTT. It translates to CSVERASGQGTNEKLFF.

This clonotype was counted at least ten times. The V gene is TRBV9, the J gene TRBJ2-2; D may correspond to TRBD1 or TRBD2 (6 bases each). The CDR3 sequence is 17 residues long. Trimming removed 0 bases from V and 5 bases from J, with 17 bases in between. The germline V gene has CDR1 SGDLS and CDR2 YYNGEE. DNA of the CDR3: TGTGCCAGCAGCGTAGGCAGGGGAGGAGTGGGGACCGGGGAGCTGTTTTTT. Translation gives CASSVGRGGVGTGELFF.

This chain links TRBV29-1 with TRBJ2-6; D may be TRBD2 (5 bases). Germline V CDR1 and CDR2: SQVTM, ANQGSEA. This CDR3 spans 13 amino acids. The ends were cut back, 6 bases at V and 4 bases at J, with 10 bases in the middle. Here the CDR3 reads CSVREPGANVLTF. The CDR3 nucleotides are TGCAGCGTGAGGGAACCAGGGGCCAACGTCCTGACTTTC.

About this clonotype: One junction end disagrees with the germline gene, perhaps due to a read error. The chain recombines TRBV7-6 with TRBJ2-5; 10 bases are a match to TRBD1. The CDR3 consists of 14 residues. Germline values: CDR1 SGHVS, CDR2 FNYEAQ. Here the CDR3 DNA reads TGTGTCAGCAGCCAAGGGACAGGGGATGAGACCCAGTACTTC. Its translation: CVSSQGTGDETQYF.

This chain joins TRBV7-2 and TRBJ2-2; D is possibly TRBD1 (5 bases). Germline V gene data show CDR1 as SGHTA and CDR2 as FQGNSA. Trimming removed 5 bases at V and 3 bases at J, with 10 bases between. The CDR3 is 14 amino acids. CDR3 sequence: CASSTGRYTGELFF. The CDR3, as DNA: TGTGCCAGCAGCACAGGACGTTACACCGGGGAGCTGTTTTTT. The whole variable domain, remainder taken from reference TRBV7-2 and TRBJ2-2, is GAGVSQSPSNKVTEKGKDVELRCDPISGHTALYWYRQSLGQGLEFLIYFQGNSAPDKSGLPSDRFSAERTGGSVSTLTIQRTQQEDSAVYLCASSTGRYTGELFFGEGSRLTVL.

The sample holds many counts of this clonotype. The rearrangement joins TRBV25-1 to TRBJ2-7; D may be TRBD1 or TRBD2 (6 bases each). CDR1 and CDR2 (germline): MGHDK, SYGVNS. The ends were cut back, 6 bases at V and 3 bases at J, with 24 bases in the middle. CDR3 size: 17 residues. CDR3 loop: CASSQDLRGAFDYEQYF. In DNA form, the CDR3 reads TGTGCCAGCAGCCAAGATCTGAGGGGGGCTTTCGACTACGAGCAGTACTTC.

There are many counts of this clonotype. This chain uses TRBV6-5 with TRBJ2-7; D is unclear. This CDR3 has 14 residues. Deletions cut 6 bases from V and 5 bases from J, with 17 bases between. Germline lookup yields CDR1 MNHEY and CDR2 SVGAGI. The CDR3 sequence: CASSRRGDSNEQYF. For the CDR3, the DNA is TGTGCCAGCAGCCGCCGAGGAGATAGCAACGAGCAGTACTTC.

The chain employs TRBV7-3 and TRBJ2-1; 7 nucleotides align to TRBD2. CDR3 length: 14 residues. V shed 8 bases and J 7 bases; nucleotides not matched to a gene: 11. Germline-derived CDR1 and CDR2 are SGHTA and FQGTGA. The chain's CDR3 is CASGPAGSLNEQFF. The CDR3 coding sequence is TGTGCCAGCGGACCAGCGGGGTCTTTGAATGAGCAGTTCTTC.

Details on this clonotype: This may be a read error: a much more frequent sequence differs by one nucleotide. This rearrangement joins TRBV25-1 to TRBJ2-7; 8 bases are a match to TRBD1. CDR1 is MGHDK, CDR2 SYGVNS, per germline. The CDR3 is made up of 14 amino acids. Trimming removed 11 bases from V and 4 bases from J; junction bases left unmatched: 13. Written as DNA, the CDR3 is TGTGCCTGGAGTGAGGCAGGGGGCTGGTACGAGCAGTACTTC. This encodes CAWSEAGGWYEQYF.

The J gene is TRBJ2-7, the V gene TRBV29-1, with 10 positions matching TRBD2. CDR1 is SQVTM and CDR2 is ANQGSEA in the germline V gene. Trimming removed 3 bases from V and 2 bases from J; junction bases left unmatched: 7. CDR3 length: 15 residues. CDR3: CSVEGLAGETYEQYF. The DNA for the CDR3 is TGCAGCGTTGAGGGGCTAGCGGGAGAAACCTACGAGCAGTACTTC.

This clonotype was detected ten times or more. V usage is TRBV30 and J usage is TRBJ2-1; no clear D gene. Germline V lookup: CDR1 GTSNPN, CDR2 SVGIG (reference sequence). The V and J ends lost 0 bases and 2 bases respectively, with 5 bases between them. The CDR3 loop spans 13 amino acids. CDR3 DNA sequence: TGTGCCTGGAGTGTACTTGCCTACAATGAGCAGTTCTTC. Translating it yields CAWSVLAYNEQFF.